This T cell receptor (beta chain) was obtained from a study of blood T cells in healthy people across ages. The sample holds a few counts of this clonotype. Being one base from a much bigger clone, this may be a read error. Primed by a sample-barcoded 5' primer and a J-beta primer mix, a second PCR proceeded for 7 to 11 cycles. MiXCR was run by TCRdb on the 5' RACE reads, yielding one entry per CDR3 protein. The sample has approximately 700,000 distinct CDR3 sequences, about 30% seen once. CDR3 length equals 12 residues. Germline-derived CDR1 and CDR2 are MNHEY and SVGEGT. V shed 5 bases and J shed 11 bases, with 15 bases lying between them.

The chain is built from TRBV6-2 or TRBV6-3 and TRBJ2-5; D is possibly TRBD2 (6 bases). Input material: blood. The TCR originated in a woman older than 75 in good health. This CDR3 is CASSRDWYEQYF. The CDR3 nucleotides read TGTGCCAGCAGTCGGGACTGGTATGAGCAGTACTTC.